This passage covers 18 T cell receptor beta chains from one sample sequenced in a study of T cell responses to AZD1222 COVID-19 vaccine. Data came from immunoSEQ multiplex PCR; TCRdb stores just in-frame clones and leaves some out. The sample shows about 150,000 clones, approximately 90% of them seen only once. The sequences come from peripheral blood, collected on day 0 of AZD1222 vaccination. The receptors were sampled from an adult in good health.

This clone has just one count. The chain uses TRBV24-1 and TRBJ1-1; D may be TRBD1 (5 bases). This CDR3 has 14 residues. The V end lost 9 bases, the J end lost 6 bases, and 19 bases lay between the germline ends. Germline CDR1 reads KGHDR; CDR2 reads SFDVKD. CDR3 in DNA: TGTGCCACCCAAGACCGGGGCCGCGGGGCTGAAGCTTTCTTT. It yields the protein CATQDRGRGAEAFF.

The chain uses TRBV6-5 and TRBJ1-1; TRBD1 matches 8 bases. The CDR3 sequence is 16 residues long. Per the germline V gene, CDR1 is MNHEY and CDR2 is SVGAGI. J was trimmed by 1 base and V by 2 bases; bases with no gene match: 6. The CDR3 protein is CASSYRGDRPNTEAFF. The CDR3 DNA sequence: TGTGCCAGCAGTTACCGGGGGGACAGGCCGAACACTGAAGCTTTCTTT.

A note on this clone: Its ends do not fully match the called genes, so a read error is possible. This rearrangement joins TRBV24-1 to TRBJ1-5; D remains unclear. Looked up from germline, CDR1 is KGHDR and CDR2 is SFDVKD. This CDR3 has 20 residues. The CDR3 is CGTRNIPGKSGFASNQPQHF. The CDR3 nucleotides are TGTGGCACCAGGAATATACCCGGGAAGAGCGGCTTCGCGAGCAATCAGCCCCAGCATTTT.

The sample holds one count of this clone. The rearrangement joins TRBV6-5 to TRBJ2-7; 10 positions agree with TRBD1. This CDR3 region has 14 residues. Germline V lookup: CDR1 MNHEY, CDR2 SVGAGI. Trimming cost V 5 bases and J 6 bases; bases outside gene matches: 7. Here the CDR3 reads CASSRDRGYGEQYF. The CDR3 DNA sequence: TGTGCCAGCAGTCGGGACAGGGGTTATGGCGAGCAGTACTTC.

CDR3 sequence (DNA): TGTGCCAGCTCTGGCCGGGGGGCCAACAATGAGCAGTTCTTC. Amino acids: CASSGRGANNEQFF. This sequence joins TRBV6-6 and TRBJ2-1; D is perhaps TRBD2 (7 bases). V was cut by 8 bases and J by 5 bases, with 16 bases left in between. Germline loops: CDR1 MNHNY, CDR2 SVGAGI (reference sequence). The CDR3 consists of 14 residues.

This clone has a single count. This rearrangement joins TRBV25-1 to TRBJ1-2; 7 bases fit TRBD1. Trimming cost V 8 bases and J 8 bases; bases outside gene matches: 11. The V gene's germline CDR1 is MGHDK and CDR2 SYGVNS. This CDR3 has 13 residues. CDR3 sequence reads: CASRLTGAGGYTF. As DNA, the CDR3 is TGTGCCAGCCGCCTCACAGGGGCGGGGGGCTACACCTTC.

The rearrangement links TRBV2 to TRBJ1-5; 8 nucleotides line up with TRBD1. The germline CDR1 and CDR2 sequences are SNHLY and FYNNEI. The CDR3 has 14 residues. The junction had 4 bases not matched to a gene; V was cut back by 4 bases and J by 5 bases. CDR3 in amino acids: CASSVQGAYQPQHF. CDR3 DNA sequence: TGTGCCAGCAGTGTCCAGGGGGCCTATCAGCCCCAGCATTTT.

In DNA, the CDR3 is TGTGCCAGCAGCCCTCGTGGTACCTTAGCCAAAAACATTCAGTACTTC. It codes for CASSPRGTLAKNIQYF. This chain uses TRBV14 with TRBJ2-4; D not certain. Looked up from germline, CDR1 is SGHDN and CDR2 is FVKESK. Deletions cut 4 bases from V and 0 bases from J, with 13 bases between. The CDR3 spans 16 residues.

There are a few counts of this clone. The V gene is TRBV27, the J gene TRBJ2-2, with 7 nucleotides matching TRBD1. V lost 5 bases and J lost 4; bases outside the gene matches: 7. The length of the CDR3 is 15 residues. Germline V gene lookup returns CDR1 MNHEY and CDR2 SMNVEV (reference sequence). The CDR3 loop is CASSPLDRFTGELFF. CDR3 bases: TGTGCCAGCAGTCCCCTGGACAGGTTCACCGGGGAGCTGTTTTTT.

The gene calls are TRBV5-1 and TRBJ2-6; 7 bases fit TRBD1. The V segment lost 2 bases and the J segment 2 bases; nucleotides outside the gene matches: 1. This CDR3 has 15 amino acids. Germline V lookup: CDR1 SGHRS, CDR2 YFSETQ. Written as DNA, the CDR3 is TGCGCCAGCAGCTTAACAGGGGCTGGGGCCAACGTCCTGACTTTC. It translates to CASSLTGAGANVLTF.

The chain links TRBV20-1 to TRBJ2-7, with unresolved D. The CDR3 has 14 residues. Germline V gives CDR1 DFQATT, CDR2 SNEGSKA (reference sequence). The V end was cut by 3 bases, the J end by 2 bases, with 14 bases between. The CDR3 here is CSASGQVDPYEQYF. The CDR3, as DNA: TGCAGTGCTAGTGGGCAGGTGGACCCCTACGAGCAGTACTTC.

The chain links TRBV6-5 to TRBJ2-1, with 8 bases that match TRBD1. Trimming removed 8 bases from V and 3 bases from J; junction bases left unmatched: 6. The CDR3 is made up of 14 amino acids. Germline CDR1 reads MNHEY; CDR2 reads SVGAGI. The CDR3 DNA sequence: TGTGCCAGCCGAGGACAGGGATACTACAATGAGCAGTTCTTC. This codes for CASRGQGYYNEQFF.

This chain uses TRBV2 with TRBJ1-5; maybe TRBD1 (5 bases). V lost 2 bases, J lost 4 bases, and 9 bases lay in between. This CDR3 is 14 amino acids long. Germline loops: CDR1 SNHLY, CDR2 FYNNEI. CDR3 region: CASSEQGTNQPQHF. The CDR3 DNA follows: TGTGCCAGCAGTGAACAGGGAACTAATCAGCCCCAGCATTTT.

The DNA for the CDR3 is TGTGCCAGCACCCTAGGAGTGGAGGGATACAATGAGCAGTTCTTC. As protein: CASTLGVEGYNEQFF. This rearrangement joins TRBV7-2 to TRBJ2-1; D is perhaps TRBD2 (6 bases). Germline V gene data show CDR1 as SGHTA and CDR2 as FQGNSA. This CDR3 region has 15 residues. V was pared by 7 bases and J by 4 bases, with 17 bases between.

This rearrangement joins TRBV5-8 to TRBJ1-6; D gene unclear. V lost 0 bases to trimming and J lost 7 bases, with 8 bases between them. The V gene's germline CDR1 is SGHTS and CDR2 YDEGEE. This CDR3 contains 14 residues. The CDR3 nucleotides read TGTGCCAGCAGCTTGGGGGAAAACAATTCACCCCTCCACTTT. The encoded protein is CASSLGENNSPLHF.

The chain uses TRBV15 and TRBJ2-7; TRBD1 might be the D (5 bases). V lost 8 bases, J lost 4 bases, and 24 bases lay in between. Germline V gives CDR1 LNHNV, CDR2 YYDKDF (reference sequence). The CDR3 contains 16 residues. CDR3 protein: CATASRASVMGYEQYF. The CDR3 nucleotides read TGTGCCACCGCCAGCAGGGCCTCAGTAATGGGTTACGAGCAGTACTTC.

The chain uses TRBV19 and TRBJ2-1, with 7 bases that match TRBD2. The CDR3 contains 14 residues. Germline CDR1 LNHDA, CDR2 SQIVND (reference sequence). V was clipped by 5 bases and J by 7 bases; unmatched bases: 8. The CDR3 coding sequence is TGTGCCAGTAGTCAACTAGCGTCGGTAAATGAGCAGTTCTTC. It is translated as CASSQLASVNEQFF.

This chain links TRBV11-1 with TRBJ2-5; TRBD2 aligns across 7 bases. Germline V gene lookup returns CDR1 SGHAT and CDR2 FQDESV (reference sequence). V shed 3 bases, J shed 4 bases, and the junction held 5 bases outside the gene matches. The CDR3 is made up of 14 amino acids. Here the CDR3 reads CASSLASGGETQYF. In DNA, the CDR3 is TGTGCCAGCAGCTTGGCTTCGGGGGGAGAGACCCAGTACTTC.